The rows below give T cell receptor beta chains drawn from one sample of a study of human T cells and chemical hapten exposure. TCRdb re-called the RACE reads with MiXCR, one entry per CDR3 protein. In the table there are 150,000 to 200,000 distinct CDR3 sequences, around 30% of which are singletons. The specimen comprised whole blood, sampled in connection with sensitization to the hapten diphenylcyclopropenone (DPC). These receptor sequences come from a woman aged 25 to 39 with alopecia areata. Some clones in this sample may be carry-over from other donors' samples. The CDR3 runs from the conserved cysteine through the conserved F or W. D genes are given only for firm matches. Clone size is given for some rows only: seen once, a few or many times, or a class if the clone is expanded.

>12|TRBJ2-7|TRBV29-1|few|TRBD1
CSVRTGRYEQYF
TGCAGCGTCAGGACAGGGCGCTACGAGCAGTACTTC
>14|TRBJ2-5|TRBV7-9|few|TRBD2
CASTNSGSAETQYF
TGTGCCAGCACCAATAGCGGGAGTGCTGAGACCCAGTACTTC
>15|TRBJ1-1|TRBV6-5|few|NA
CASSPSQGLGTEAFF
TGTGCCAGCAGTCCGAGTCAGGGGCTTGGCACTGAAGCTTTCTTT
>12|TRBJ2-7|TRBV9|many|NA
CASGPTDYEQYF
TGTGCCAGCGGGCCGACGGACTACGAGCAGTACTTC
>15|TRBJ2-1|TRBV11-1|NA|TRBD2
CASGKGLAGGGEQFF
TGTGCCAGCGGCAAAGGACTAGCGGGGGGGGGTGAGCAGTTCTTC
>15|TRBJ1-2|TRBV3-1|few|NA
CASSLLRGGGYGYTF
TGTGCCAGCAGCCTCCTTCGTGGGGGTGGTTATGGCTACACCTTC
>13|TRBJ2-1|TRBV6-2/TRBV6-3|NA|NA
CASSYLLASEQFF
TGTGCCAGCAGTTACCTACTAGCATCTGAGCAGTTCTTC
>16|TRBJ2-6|TRBV10-3|NA|NA
CAISGQGRAGANVLTF
TGTGCCATCAGTGGCCAGGGAAGGGCTGGGGCCAACGTCCTGACTTTC
>14|TRBJ1-1|TRBV5-1|NA|NA
CASSSGLTNTEAFF
TGCGCCAGCAGCTCCGGGCTTACTAACACTGAAGCTTTCTTT
>12|TRBJ2-3|TRBV29-1|few|NA
CSVVVGTDTQYF
TGCAGCGTTGTTGTGGGCACAGATACGCAGTATTTT
>13|TRBJ2-7|TRBV6-2/TRBV6-3|NA|NA
CASKGTANGEQYF
TGTGCCAGCAAAGGGACGGCCAATGGGGAGCAGTACTTC
>16|TRBJ2-5|TRBV7-2|NA|TRBD2
CASSSGLAGVKETQYF
TGTGCCAGCAGCTCGGGACTAGCGGGGGTAAAAGAGACCCAGTACTTC
>14|TRBJ2-3|TRBV28|few|TRBD1
CASSPGQGADTQYF
TGTGCCAGCAGTCCCGGACAGGGGGCAGATACGCAGTATTTT
>14|TRBJ1-1|TRBV6-5|NA|NA
CASSPNAGEYEAFF
TGTGCCAGCAGTCCCAATGCAGGCGAGTATGAAGCTTTCTTT
>14|TRBJ1-1|TRBV28|many|NA
CASSNSGSRLGAFF
TGTGCCAGCAGTAACTCAGGGAGCCGCCTCGGGGCTTTCTTT
>11|TRBJ1-4|TRBV20-1|few|NA
CSVPTGEKLFF
TGCAGTGTTCCGACGGGGGAAAAACTGTTTTTT
>14|TRBJ2-5|TRBV7-2|few|TRBD2
CASSPLRRGETQYF
TGTGCCAGCAGCCCACTCCGGCGGGGGGAGACCCAGTACTTC